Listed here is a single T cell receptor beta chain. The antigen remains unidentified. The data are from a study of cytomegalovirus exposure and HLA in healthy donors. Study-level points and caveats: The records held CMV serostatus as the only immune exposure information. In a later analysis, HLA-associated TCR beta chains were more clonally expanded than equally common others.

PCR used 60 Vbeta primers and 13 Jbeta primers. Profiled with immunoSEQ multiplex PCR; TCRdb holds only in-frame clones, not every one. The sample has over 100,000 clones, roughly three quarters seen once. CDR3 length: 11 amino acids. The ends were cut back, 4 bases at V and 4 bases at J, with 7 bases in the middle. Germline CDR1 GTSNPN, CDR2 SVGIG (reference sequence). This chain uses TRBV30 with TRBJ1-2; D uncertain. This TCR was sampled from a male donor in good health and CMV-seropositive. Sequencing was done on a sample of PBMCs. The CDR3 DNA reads TGTGCCTGGAATGGGCGCTATGGCTACACCTTC. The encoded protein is CAWNGRYGYTF.